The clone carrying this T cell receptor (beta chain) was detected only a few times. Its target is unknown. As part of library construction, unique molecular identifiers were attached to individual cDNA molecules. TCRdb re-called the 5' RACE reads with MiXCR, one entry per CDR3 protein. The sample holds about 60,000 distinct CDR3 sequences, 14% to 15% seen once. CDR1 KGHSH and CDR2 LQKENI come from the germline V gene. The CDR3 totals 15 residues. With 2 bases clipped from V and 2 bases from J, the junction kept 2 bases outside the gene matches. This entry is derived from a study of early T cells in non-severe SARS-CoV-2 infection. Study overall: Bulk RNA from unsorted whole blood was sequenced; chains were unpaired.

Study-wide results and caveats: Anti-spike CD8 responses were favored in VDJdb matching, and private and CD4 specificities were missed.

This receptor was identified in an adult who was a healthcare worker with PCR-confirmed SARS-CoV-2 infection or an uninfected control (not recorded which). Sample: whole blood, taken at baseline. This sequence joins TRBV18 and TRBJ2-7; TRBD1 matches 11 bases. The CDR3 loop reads CASSPVDRGPYEQYF. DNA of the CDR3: TGTGCCAGCTCACCAGTGGACAGGGGGCCCTACGAGCAGTACTTC.